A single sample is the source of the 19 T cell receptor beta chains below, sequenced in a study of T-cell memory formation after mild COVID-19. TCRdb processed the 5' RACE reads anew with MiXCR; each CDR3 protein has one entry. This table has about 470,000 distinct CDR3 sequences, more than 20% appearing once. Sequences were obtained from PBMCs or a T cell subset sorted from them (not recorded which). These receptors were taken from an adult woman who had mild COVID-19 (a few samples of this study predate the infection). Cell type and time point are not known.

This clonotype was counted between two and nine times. DNA of the CDR3: TGTGCCACCAGTGACCCCAGGGGGACTGAAAAACTGTTTTTT. It is translated as CATSDPRGTEKLFF. The J gene is TRBJ1-4, the V gene TRBV24-1, with 7 bases lining up with TRBD1. The CDR3 covers 14 residues. Trimming at V came to 4 bases and at J to 7 bases, leaving 5 bases not matched to a gene. The germline gives CDR1 KGHDR, CDR2 SFDVKD.

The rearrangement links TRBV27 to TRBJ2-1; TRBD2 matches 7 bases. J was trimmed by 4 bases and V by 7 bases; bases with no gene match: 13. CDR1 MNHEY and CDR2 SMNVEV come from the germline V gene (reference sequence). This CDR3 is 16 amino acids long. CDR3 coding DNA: TGTGCCAGCAAGGAGAACGGGGGGACCTTGTACAATGAGCAGTTCTTC. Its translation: CASKENGGTLYNEQFF.

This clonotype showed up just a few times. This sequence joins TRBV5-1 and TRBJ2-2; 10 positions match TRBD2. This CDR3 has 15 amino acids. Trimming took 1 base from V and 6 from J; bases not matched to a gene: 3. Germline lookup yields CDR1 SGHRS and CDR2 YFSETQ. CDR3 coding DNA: TGCGCCAGCAGCTTGTCCCTAGCGGGAGCCGGGGAGCTGTTTTTT. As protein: CASSLSLAGAGELFF.

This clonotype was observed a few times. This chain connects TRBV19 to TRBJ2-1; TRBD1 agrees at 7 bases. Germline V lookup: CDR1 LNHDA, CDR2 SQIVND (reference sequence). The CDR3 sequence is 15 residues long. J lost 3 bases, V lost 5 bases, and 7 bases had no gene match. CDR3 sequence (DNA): TGTGCCAGTAGTTCCCCCCGGGACAGCTACAATGAGCAGTTCTTC. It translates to CASSSPRDSYNEQFF.

CDR3: CASSAETSGSNEQFF. The CDR3 bases are TGTGCCAGCAGTGCGGAGACTAGCGGGAGCAATGAGCAGTTCTTC. V and J are TRBV2 and TRBJ2-1, with 12 bases that match TRBD2. V shed 4 bases, J shed 6 bases, and the junction held 4 bases outside the gene matches. CDR3 length equals 15 residues. Germline V gives CDR1 SNHLY, CDR2 FYNNEI.

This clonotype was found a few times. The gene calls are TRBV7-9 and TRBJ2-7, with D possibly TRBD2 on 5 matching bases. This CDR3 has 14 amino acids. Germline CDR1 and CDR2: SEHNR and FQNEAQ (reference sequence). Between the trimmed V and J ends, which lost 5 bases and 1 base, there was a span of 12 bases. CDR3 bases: TGTGCCAGCAGCGGCACTACTAGGTCCTACGAGCAGTACTTC. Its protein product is CASSGTTRSYEQYF.

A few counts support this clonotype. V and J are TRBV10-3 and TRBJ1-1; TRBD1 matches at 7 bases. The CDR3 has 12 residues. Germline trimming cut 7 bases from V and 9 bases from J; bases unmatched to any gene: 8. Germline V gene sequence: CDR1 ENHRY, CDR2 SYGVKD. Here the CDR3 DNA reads TGTGCCATCACATCAACACAGGGGCAAGCTTTCTTT. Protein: CAITSTQGQAFF.

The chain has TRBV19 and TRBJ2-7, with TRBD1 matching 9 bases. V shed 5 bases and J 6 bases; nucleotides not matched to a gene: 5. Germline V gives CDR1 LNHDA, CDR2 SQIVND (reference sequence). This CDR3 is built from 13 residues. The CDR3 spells CASSADRGSEQYF. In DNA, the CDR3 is TGTGCCAGTAGTGCGGACAGGGGATCCGAGCAGTACTTC.

CDR3 sequence reads: CASAGALEGPQTQYF. CDR3 nucleotides: TGTGCCAGCGCCGGGGCACTTGAGGGCCCCCAGACCCAGTACTTC. The chain joins TRBV18 to TRBJ2-5; D possibly matches TRBD1 or TRBD2 (5 bases each). From germline, CDR1 is KGHSH and CDR2 LQKENI. Trimming stripped 8 bases from V and 6 bases from J, with 22 bases between. This CDR3 has 15 residues.

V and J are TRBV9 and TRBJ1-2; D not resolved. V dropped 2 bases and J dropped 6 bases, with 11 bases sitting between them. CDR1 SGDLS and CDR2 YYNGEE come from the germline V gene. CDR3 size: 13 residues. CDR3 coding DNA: TGTGCCAGCAGCGTCTACGGACGGGATGGCTACACCTTC. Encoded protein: CASSVYGRDGYTF.

The CDR3 DNA sequence: TGTGCCAGCAGTGAAGCTAAGGGGTGGGAGACCCAGTACTTC. This translates into CASSEAKGWETQYF. This chain links TRBV2 with TRBJ2-5, with D tentatively TRBD1 (5 bases). CDR3 length: 14 amino acids. Germline V gives CDR1 SNHLY, CDR2 FYNNEI. V was shortened by 0 bases and J by 5 bases, with 10 bases between the two germline ends.

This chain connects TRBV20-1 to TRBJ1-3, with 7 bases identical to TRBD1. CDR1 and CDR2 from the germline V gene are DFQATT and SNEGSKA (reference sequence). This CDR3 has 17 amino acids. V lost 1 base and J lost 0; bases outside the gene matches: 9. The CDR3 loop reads CSARGQGEPLSGNTIYF. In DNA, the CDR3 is TGCAGTGCTAGAGGACAGGGAGAACCCCTCTCTGGAAACACCATATATTTT.

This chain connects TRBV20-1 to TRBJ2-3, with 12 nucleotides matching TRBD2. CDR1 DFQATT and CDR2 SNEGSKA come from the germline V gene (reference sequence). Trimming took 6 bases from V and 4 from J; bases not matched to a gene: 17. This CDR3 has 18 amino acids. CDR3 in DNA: TGCAGTGCGGCGTCCCCCATTACTAGCGGGGGGACCTCAGATACGCAGTATTTT. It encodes CSAASPITSGGTSDTQYF.

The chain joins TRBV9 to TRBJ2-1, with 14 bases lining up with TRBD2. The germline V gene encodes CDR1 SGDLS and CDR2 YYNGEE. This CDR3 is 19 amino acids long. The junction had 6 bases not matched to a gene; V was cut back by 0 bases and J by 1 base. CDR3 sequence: CASSVGLAGGDLSYNEQFF. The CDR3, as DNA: TGTGCCAGCAGCGTAGGACTAGCGGGGGGGGACCTGTCCTACAATGAGCAGTTCTTC.

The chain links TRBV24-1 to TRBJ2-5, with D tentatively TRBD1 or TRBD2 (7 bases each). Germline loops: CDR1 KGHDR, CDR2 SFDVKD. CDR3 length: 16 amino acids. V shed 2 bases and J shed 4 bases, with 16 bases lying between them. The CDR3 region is CATSDSGRGQGETQYF. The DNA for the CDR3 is TGTGCCACCAGTGATTCTGGGAGGGGGCAGGGAGAGACCCAGTACTTC.

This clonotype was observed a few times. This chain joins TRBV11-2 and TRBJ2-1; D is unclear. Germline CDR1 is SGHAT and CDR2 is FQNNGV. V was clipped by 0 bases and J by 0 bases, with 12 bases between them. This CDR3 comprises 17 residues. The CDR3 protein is CASSLESGPLSYNEQFF. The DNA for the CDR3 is TGTGCCAGCAGCTTAGAATCGGGCCCCCTCTCCTACAATGAGCAGTTCTTC. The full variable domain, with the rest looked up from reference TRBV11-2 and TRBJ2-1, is EAGVAQSPRYKIIEKRQSVAFWCNPISGHATLYWYQQILGQGPKLLIQFQNNGVVDDSQLPKDRFSAERLKGVDSTLKIQPAKLEDSAVYLCASSLESGPLSYNEQFFGPGTRLTVL.

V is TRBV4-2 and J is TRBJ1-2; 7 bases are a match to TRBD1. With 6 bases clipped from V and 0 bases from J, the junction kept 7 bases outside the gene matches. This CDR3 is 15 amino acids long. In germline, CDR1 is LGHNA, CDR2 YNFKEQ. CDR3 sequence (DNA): TGTGCCAGCAGTTTAACAGGGGCGGCTAACTATGGCTACACCTTC. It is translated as CASSLTGAANYGYTF.

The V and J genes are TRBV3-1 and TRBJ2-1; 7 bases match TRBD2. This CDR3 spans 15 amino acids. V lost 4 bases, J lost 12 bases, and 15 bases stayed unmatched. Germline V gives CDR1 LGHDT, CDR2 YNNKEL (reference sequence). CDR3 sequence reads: CASSLGISGGVPQFF. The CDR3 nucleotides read TGTGCCAGCAGCCTTGGAATTTCGGGGGGAGTCCCGCAGTTCTTC.

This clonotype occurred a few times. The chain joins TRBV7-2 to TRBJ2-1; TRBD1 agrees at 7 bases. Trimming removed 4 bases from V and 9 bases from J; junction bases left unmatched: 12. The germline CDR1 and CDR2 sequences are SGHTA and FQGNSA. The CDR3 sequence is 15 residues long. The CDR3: CASSSTGARGTEQFF. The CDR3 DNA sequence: TGTGCCAGCAGCTCAACAGGGGCGCGAGGTACTGAGCAGTTCTTC. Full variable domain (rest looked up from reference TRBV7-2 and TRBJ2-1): GAGVSQSPSNKVTEKGKDVELRCDPISGHTALYWYRQSLGQGLEFLIYFQGNSAPDKSGLPSDRFSAERTGGSVSTLTIQRTQQEDSAVYLCASSSTGARGTEQFFGPGTRLTVL.